This TCR beta chain emerged from a study of cytomegalovirus exposure and HLA in healthy donors. Notes on the study in general: One later analysis reportedly identified an Asian-associated ancestry cluster that showed fewer N-insertions than the approximately 700-donor mean. Researchers had no immune exposure information except CMV serostatus available.

In regard to this clone: Its antigen is unknown.

A multiplex PCR was run with 60 Vbeta primers and 13 Jbeta primers. TCRdb's table, derived via immunoSEQ multiplex PCR, lists solely in-frame clones and lacks some. The sample consists of roughly 130,000 clones, about 8.5% of them appearing once. The germline V gene encodes CDR1 SGHRS and CDR2 YFSETQ. V gave up 9 bases and J gave up 7 bases; unmatched junction bases: 10. This CDR3 is built from 14 residues. The V gene is TRBV5-1, the J gene TRBJ2-5, with 12 bases aligning to TRBD2. The TCR sequence derives from a man aged 40-55 years in good health and CMV-seronegative. Sequenced sample: PBMCs. The CDR3 reads CANPTSGGIVTQYF. The CDR3 nucleotides are TGCGCCAACCCGACTAGCGGGGGAATCGTGACCCAGTACTTC.